These 20 T cell receptor beta chains originate from one sample sequenced in a study of T cells in Graves' hyperthyroidism and ophthalmopathy. RNA transcripts served as the template for amplifying TCR beta CDR3 regions. The primer set for the first-round RT-PCR of the TCR CDR3 was HTBI. TCRdb reprocessed the multiplex PCR reads with MiXCR, giving one entry per CDR3 protein. The sample contains some 490,000 distinct CDR3 sequences, more than 15% of which appear only once. Sequencing was performed on blood. These TCRs come from a woman aged 25 to 39 with Graves' ophthalmopathy.

As concerns this clonotype: This may be a read error: a much more frequent sequence differs by one nucleotide. This chain uses TRBV3-1 with TRBJ2-5, with 7 bases identical to TRBD2. Looked up from germline, CDR1 is LGHDT and CDR2 is YNNKEL (reference sequence). This CDR3 is 13 amino acids long. The V segment lost 4 bases and the J segment 2 bases; nucleotides outside the gene matches: 1. In DNA, the CDR3 is TGTGCCAGCAGCCGGGACTATCAAGAGACCCAGTACTTC. Translated: CASSRDYQETQYF.

The chain carries TRBV7-9 and TRBJ1-5; D is unclear. V was shortened by 6 bases and J by 3 bases, with 12 bases between the two germline ends. The CDR3 has 14 residues. CDR1 is SEHNR, CDR2 FQNEAQ, per germline (reference sequence). The CDR3 sequence: CASRVAGDNQPQHF. In nucleotides, the CDR3 is TGTGCCAGCAGGGTAGCCGGGGACAATCAGCCCCAGCATTTT. The full variable domain, completed using reference TRBV7-9 and TRBJ1-5, is DTGVSQNPRHKITKRGQNVTFRCDPISEHNRLYWYRQTLGQGPEFLTYFQNEAQLEKSRLLSDRFSAERPKGSFSTLEIQRTEQGDSAMYLCASRVAGDNQPQHFGDGTRLSIL.

In its sample, this clonotype was seen many times. The V and J genes are TRBV28 and TRBJ1-5; D remains ambiguous. CDR1 MDHEN and CDR2 SYDVKM come from the germline V gene. The germline V and J ends were trimmed by 2 bases and 0 bases, with 5 bases remaining between them. The CDR3 totals 14 residues. This chain's CDR3 is CASSLDNSNQPQHF. CDR3 DNA: TGTGCCAGCAGTTTAGACAATAGCAATCAGCCCCAGCATTTT. Variable domain in full (rest from reference TRBV28 and TRBJ1-5): DVKVTQSSRYLVKRTGEKVFLECVQDMDHENMFWYRQDPGLGLRLIYFSYDVKMKEKGDIPEGYSVSREKKERFSLILESASTNQTSMYLCASSLDNSNQPQHFGDGTRLSIL.

At least ten counts were recorded for this clonotype. CDR3 region: CASSLSHGLAESYEQYF. The CDR3, as DNA: TGTGCCAGCAGTTTATCACACGGACTAGCGGAGTCCTACGAGCAGTACTTC. V usage is TRBV28 and J usage is TRBJ2-7; 10 bases map to TRBD2. Trimming cost V 1 base and J 1 base; bases outside gene matches: 7. CDR1 is MDHEN, CDR2 SYDVKM, per germline. The CDR3 has 17 amino acids. Variable domain in full (rest from reference TRBV28 and TRBJ2-7): DVKVTQSSRYLVKRTGEKVFLECVQDMDHENMFWYRQDPGLGLRLIYFSYDVKMKEKGDIPEGYSVSREKKERFSLILESASTNQTSMYLCASSLSHGLAESYEQYFGPGTRLTVT.

The chain uses TRBV6-2 or TRBV6-3 and TRBJ2-5, with D maybe TRBD2 (5 bases). Germline V gene lookup returns CDR1 MNHEY and CDR2 SVGEGT. V shed 8 bases and J shed 5 bases, with 15 bases lying between them. The CDR3 runs to 13 residues. The CDR3 DNA reads TGTGCCAGCTGCGAGGACTGGCGGGAGACCCAGTACTTC. Translated, it gives CASCEDWRETQYF.

The rearrangement joins TRBV6-1 to TRBJ2-2, with no clear D. The CDR3 has 13 amino acids. Germline-derived CDR1 and CDR2 are MNHNS and SASEGT. V was cut by 11 bases and J by 7 bases, with 17 bases left in between. CDR3 nucleotides: TGTGCCGTCACCGGGCCAGGAGACGGGGAGCTGTTTTTT. It specifies CAVTGPGDGELFF.

This clonotype was seen a few times. V usage is TRBV6-1 and J usage is TRBJ2-5, with 7 bases identical to TRBD1. J gave up 2 bases and V 5 bases, and 5 bases lay outside the gene matches. CDR1 and CDR2 (germline): MNHNS, SASEGT. The CDR3 spans 14 residues. The CDR3 region has the DNA TGTGCCAGCAGTTGGGGACAGATACAAGAGACCCAGTACTTC. Amino acids: CASSWGQIQETQYF.

In its sample, this clonotype was seen a few times. A much larger clone differs by one base, so this may be a read error. This sequence joins TRBV28 and TRBJ2-7; D assignment may be TRBD1 or TRBD2 (5 bases each). Germline CDR1 MDHEN, CDR2 SYDVKM. The CDR3 spans 14 residues. Trimming stripped 6 bases from V and 3 bases from J, with 15 bases between. CDR3 region: CASRQGTDCYEQYF. The DNA for the CDR3 is TGTGCCAGCAGGCAGGGTACGGACTGCTACGAGCAGTACTTC.

V usage is TRBV19 and J usage is TRBJ2-3; 8 nucleotides align to TRBD2. Germline CDR1 is LNHDA and CDR2 is SQIVND (reference sequence). V dropped 6 bases and J dropped 7; count of bases not matched to a gene: 9. The CDR3 covers 14 residues. As DNA, the CDR3 is TGTGCCAGTAGCCCGGGACTAGTAACGAATACGCAGTATTTT. This codes for CASSPGLVTNTQYF.

This clonotype has a single count. A much larger clone lies one base from this, so it may be a read error. The chain employs TRBV11-2 and TRBJ2-3; D could derive from TRBD1 or TRBD2 (5 bases each). Trimming pared 5 bases from V and 2 bases from J, leaving 11 bases between. This CDR3 comprises 14 residues. Germline CDR1 reads SGHAT; CDR2 reads FQNNGV. CDR3 sequence reads: CASSLGANTDTQYF. The CDR3 DNA sequence: TGTGCCAGCAGCCTCGGGGCCAACACAGATACGCAGTATTTT. Using reference TRBV11-2 and TRBJ2-3 for the parts outside the CDR3, the full variable domain is EAGVAQSPRYKIIEKRQSVAFWCNPISGHATLYWYQQILGQGPKLLIQFQNNGVVDDSQLPKDRFSAERLKGVDSTLKIQPAKLEDSAVYLCASSLGANTDTQYFGPGTRLTVL.

This clonotype was found a few times. The J gene is TRBJ2-1, the V gene TRBV6-5; 9 nucleotides line up with TRBD1. This CDR3 spans 14 amino acids. CDR1 is MNHEY, CDR2 SVGAGI, per germline. The ends lost 2 bases at V and 6 bases at J; junction bases unmatched: 2. The CDR3 DNA reads TGTGCCAGCAGTTACACGACAGGGGGCAATGAGCAGTTCTTC. This codes for CASSYTTGGNEQFF.

V is TRBV29-1 and J is TRBJ2-7, with 12 bases identical to TRBD2. The CDR3 totals 15 residues. Trimming took 5 bases from V and 3 from J; bases not matched to a gene: 8. Germline lookup yields CDR1 SQVTM and CDR2 ANQGSEA. CDR3 sequence reads: CSVSAGTSGYYEQYF. The DNA for the CDR3 is TGCAGCGTTTCGGCCGGGACTAGCGGGTACTACGAGCAGTACTTC.

This clonotype was seen at least ten times. V gene TRBV10-3 combines with J gene TRBJ2-5; 8 bases agree with TRBD2. The germline CDR1 and CDR2 sequences are ENHRY and SYGVKD. CDR3 length: 14 amino acids. V trimming: 7 bases; J trimming: 1 base; junction bases outside the gene matches: 5. CDR3 coding DNA: TGTGCCATCAAGCCGGCGGGGGGCCAAGAGACCCAGTACTTC. It codes for CAIKPAGGQETQYF.

The table lists this clonotype with many counts. V usage is TRBV11-1 and J usage is TRBJ2-1; TRBD2 might be the D (6 bases). The CDR3 runs 15 residues. V gave up 2 bases and J gave up 6 bases, with 14 bases separating them. In germline, CDR1 is SGHAT, CDR2 FQDESV (reference sequence). The chain's CDR3 is CASSLQRVDANEQFF. DNA of the CDR3: TGTGCCAGCAGCTTACAGCGGGTAGATGCCAATGAGCAGTTCTTC.

There are a few counts of this clonotype. The rearrangement links TRBV11-2 to TRBJ2-5, with 13 bases fitting TRBD2. The CDR3 runs 17 residues. V lost 0 bases and J lost 5; bases outside the gene matches: 6. From germline, CDR1 is SGHAT and CDR2 FQNNGV. The CDR3 loop is CASSLDGLAGDIETQYF. CDR3 DNA: TGTGCCAGCAGCTTAGATGGACTAGCGGGAGATATCGAGACCCAGTACTTC.

Ten or more counts support this clonotype. The rearrangement joins TRBV20-1 to TRBJ2-5; D possibly corresponds to TRBD2 (6 bases). Per the germline V gene, CDR1 is DFQATT and CDR2 is SNEGSKA (reference sequence). The CDR3 runs 13 residues. Trimming removed 5 bases from V and 2 bases from J, with 12 bases in between. The CDR3 here is CSAASGTQETQYF. The CDR3, as DNA: TGCAGTGCTGCAAGTGGGACTCAAGAGACCCAGTACTTC.

The V gene is TRBV19, the J gene TRBJ2-5; D is uncertain. CDR1 is LNHDA, CDR2 SQIVND, per germline (reference sequence). The V and J ends lost 4 bases and 5 bases respectively, with 11 bases between them. This CDR3 contains 13 residues. The CDR3 DNA reads as TGTGCCAGTAGTAAGAGCCTTGGGGAGACCCAGTACTTC. Protein sequence: CASSKSLGETQYF.

The chain has TRBV20-1 and TRBJ1-5; D is unresolved. With 3 bases removed from V and 3 bases from J, the gap between germline ends came to 3 bases. Germline CDR1 DFQATT, CDR2 SNEGSKA (reference sequence). The CDR3 consists of 11 residues. CDR3 DNA sequence: TGCAGTGCTAGCGACAATCAGCCCCAGCATTTT. Translating gives CSASDNQPQHF.

The J gene is TRBJ2-2, the V gene TRBV2; 9 positions match TRBD1. This CDR3 is 14 amino acids long. CDR1 and CDR2 (germline): SNHLY, FYNNEI. J gave up 11 bases and V 5 bases, and 9 bases lay outside the gene matches. This chain's CDR3 is CASSPGTGSGELFF. CDR3 sequence (DNA): TGTGCCAGCAGTCCCGGGACAGGGAGTGGCGAGCTGTTTTTT.

This clonotype appeared a few times. V is TRBV6-2 or TRBV6-3 and J is TRBJ1-3; a possible D gene is TRBD1 (5 bases). The CDR3 has 14 residues. V gave up 6 bases and J gave up 5 bases, with 14 bases separating them. Germline V CDR1 and CDR2: MNHEY, SVGEGT. The CDR3: CASRNAGGRNTIYF. In nucleotides, the CDR3 is TGTGCCAGCAGAAACGCCGGGGGAAGAAACACCATATATTTT.